This T cell receptor beta chain was identified in a study of blood T cells in healthy people across ages. Overall study findings and caveats: With donor CMV status unknown, expanded clonotype changes were possibly confounded.

A sample-barcoded 5' primer and a J-beta primer mix were used in a second PCR of roughly 7 to 11 cycles. The template-switch adaptor was a 5' adaptor with 12 random nucleotides. It tagged each cDNA molecule. TCRdb reprocessed the 5' RACE reads with MiXCR, giving one entry per CDR3 protein. The table has about 1.5 million distinct CDR3 sequences, roughly 43% seen once; the top ten hold roughly 3.7%. This clonotype turned up a few times. The target antigen is unknown. Germline V gives CDR1 SGDLS, CDR2 YYNGEE. V was trimmed by 3 bases and J by 4 bases, leaving 12 bases between them. This CDR3 is 14 amino acids long.

Input material: blood. This receptor was identified in a woman aged 18-35 years in good health. The J gene is TRBJ2-3, the V gene TRBV9; possible D gene TRBD2, 5 bases. The CDR3 loop is CASSGRMRADTQYF. As DNA, the CDR3 is TGTGCCAGCAGCGGTCGAATGAGGGCAGATACGCAGTATTTT.